These 30 T cell receptor beta chains were sequenced from one sample in a study of regulatory T cells in long-lasting Graves disease. Time point here: newly diagnosed GD, antithyroid drugs for less than 3 months. There was RNA extracted from PBMCs, and the TCR library was made from it. Through Arm-PCR of CDR3 regions and iRepertoire HTBI primers, TCR beta libraries were built. TCRdb re-analysed the multiplex PCR reads in MiXCR, keeping a single row per CDR3 protein. The repertoire holds roughly 260,000 distinct CDR3 sequences, with around 18% as singletons. Another study also made use of these data, one on T cells in Graves' hyperthyroidism and ophthalmopathy.

Sequenced material: peripheral blood mononuclear cells (PBMCs), taken at new diagnosis, from a patient treated with antithyroid drugs. All receptors derive from a woman in her twenties or thirties with Graves disease.

Details on this clonotype: With a far larger clone one base away, a read error is the likely cause. This chain links TRBV5-4 with TRBJ2-7; possibly TRBD1 or TRBD2 for D (6 bases each). The germline CDR1 and CDR2 sequences are SGHNT and YYREEE (reference sequence). Trimming pared 3 bases from V and 5 bases from J, leaving 18 bases between. The CDR3 extends over 15 amino acids. The CDR3 DNA is TGTGCCAGCAGCTCGGCGGGACAAAAAGGAGACGAGCAGTACTTC. This encodes CASSSAGQKGDEQYF.

The sample holds many counts of this clonotype. V usage is TRBV6-1 and J usage is TRBJ1-3, with 12 positions matching TRBD1. J was trimmed by 1 base and V by 7 bases; bases with no gene match: 11. The V gene's germline CDR1 is MNHNS and CDR2 SASEGT. The CDR3 consists of 18 residues. The CDR3 loop reads CASKPPPGQGASGNTIYF. The CDR3 DNA is TGTGCCAGCAAACCCCCACCGGGACAGGGGGCATCTGGAAACACCATATATTTT.

The rearrangement uses TRBV7-2 and TRBJ2-5, with D perhaps TRBD2 (5 bases). The CDR3 contains 15 residues. Germline CDR1 reads SGHTA; CDR2 reads FQGNSA. The V end was cut by 5 bases, the J end by 0 bases, with 13 bases between. This CDR3 reads CASSERRAYQETQYF. The CDR3 nucleotides are TGTGCCAGCAGCGAAAGGCGGGCCTACCAAGAGACCCAGTACTTC.

This clonotype was detected many times. The V call is TRBV7-8, the J call TRBJ1-1, with D perhaps TRBD1 (5 bases). Trimming removed 5 bases at V and 4 bases at J, with 17 bases between. The CDR3 is made up of 15 amino acids. CDR1 and CDR2 (germline): SGHVS, FQNEAQ. The CDR3 DNA reads as TGTGCCAGCAGCCCGGCGCGGGGGATTGGCACTGAAGCTTTCTTT. It specifies CASSPARGIGTEAFF.

This clonotype was counted between two and nine times. The rearrangement uses TRBV7-9 and TRBJ2-3, with 7 bases aligning to TRBD2. With V trimmed by 3 bases and J by 1 base, 4 bases remained unmatched. The CDR3 consists of 15 residues. Germline values: CDR1 SEHNR, CDR2 FQNEAQ (reference sequence). The CDR3 DNA reads TGTGCCAGCAGCTTGACGGGGAGGGGCACAGATACGCAGTATTTT. Translation gives CASSLTGRGTDTQYF.

The count of this clonotype is one. The chain links TRBV5-1 to TRBJ2-3; TRBD1 might be the D (6 bases). CDR1 and CDR2 (germline): SGHRS, YFSETQ. The CDR3 totals 15 residues. Trimming pared 3 bases from V and 2 bases from J, leaving 13 bases between. Here the CDR3 DNA reads TGCGCCAGCAGCTCCCAGGACAGCTACACAGATACGCAGTATTTT. Protein product: CASSSQDSYTDTQYF.

This sequence joins TRBV6-1 and TRBJ2-7; 8 bases agree with TRBD2. Looked up from germline, CDR1 is MNHNS and CDR2 is SASEGT. After removal of 7 bases from V and 1 base from J, the junction contained 9 bases not matched to a gene. This CDR3 has 15 amino acids. The CDR3 region is CASKRRAGGSYEQYF. CDR3 DNA sequence: TGTGCCAGCAAGCGAAGGGCGGGGGGATCCTACGAGCAGTACTTC.

The V gene is TRBV7-8, the J gene TRBJ1-2; TRBD1 agrees at 12 bases. V shed 5 bases and J 4 bases; nucleotides not matched to a gene: 5. The CDR3 is 15 amino acids. Germline V CDR1 and CDR2: SGHVS, FQNEAQ. CDR3 in DNA: TGTGCCAGCAGCCAAGGGACAGGGGGCAGCTATGGCTACACCTTC. Protein product: CASSQGTGGSYGYTF.

This clonotype was counted ten times or more. The V call is TRBV18, the J call TRBJ2-7; the match to TRBD1 covers 7 bases. The CDR3 length is 14 residues. V was pared by 4 bases and J by 2 bases, with 5 bases of the junction left unmatched. CDR1 KGHSH and CDR2 LQKENI come from the germline V gene. The CDR3 is CASSHSGTAYEQYF. CDR3 DNA sequence: TGTGCCAGCTCACACTCCGGGACAGCCTACGAGCAGTACTTC.

The chain combines TRBV6-2 or TRBV6-3 with TRBJ1-4, with D unresolved. V lost 7 bases, J lost 0 bases, and 9 bases lay in between. The germline gives CDR1 MNHEY, CDR2 SVGEGT. The CDR3 is 14 amino acids. This CDR3 reads CASTHFATNEKLFF. CDR3 nucleotide sequence: TGTGCCAGCACTCACTTTGCAACTAATGAAAAACTGTTTTTT.

In this sample, this clonotype turned up many times. The V gene is TRBV7-9, the J gene TRBJ1-1; 9 nucleotides agree with TRBD1. Unmatched junction bases numbered 5, after V lost 5 bases and J lost 4 bases. CDR3 length: 14 amino acids. Germline V gene data show CDR1 as SEHNR and CDR2 as FQNEAQ (reference sequence). The CDR3, as DNA: TGTGCCAGCAGCACAGGACAGGGGAGCACTGAAGCTTTCTTT. This encodes CASSTGQGSTEAFF. Drawing the rest from reference TRBV7-9 and TRBJ1-1, the complete variable domain is DTGVSQNPRHKITKRGQNVTFRCDPISEHNRLYWYRQTLGQGPEFLTYFQNEAQLEKSRLLSDRFSAERPKGSFSTLEIQRTEQGDSAMYLCASSTGQGSTEAFFGQGTRLTVV.

The chain recombines TRBV20-1 with TRBJ1-1, with TRBD1 as a possible D gene (5 bases). The V and J ends lost 3 bases and 4 bases respectively, with 15 bases between them. Looked up from germline, CDR1 is DFQATT and CDR2 is SNEGSKA (reference sequence). The CDR3 has 14 residues. Here the CDR3 reads CSASNGGGTTEAFF. The CDR3 coding sequence is TGCAGTGCTAGTAACGGGGGGGGGACCACTGAAGCTTTCTTT.

This clonotype has at least ten counts. The gene calls are TRBV7-2 and TRBJ2-3; TRBD2 might be the D (6 bases). Trimming pared 5 bases from V and 14 bases from J, leaving 20 bases between. Per germline, CDR1 SGHTA and CDR2 FQGNSA. The CDR3 loop spans 13 amino acids. CDR3 residues: CASSADYAANPYF. The CDR3 DNA follows: TGTGCCAGCAGCGCGGACTATGCCGCAAATCCGTATTTT.

This clonotype was detected many times. V usage is TRBV5-6 and J usage is TRBJ1-4; D remains ambiguous. V shed 4 bases and J shed 4 bases, with 8 bases lying between them. Germline V gene sequence: CDR1 SGHDT, CDR2 YYEEEE. CDR3 size: 13 residues. CDR3 coding DNA: TGTGCCAGCAGCCAGGACGGTAATGAAAAACTGTTTTTT. Its protein is CASSQDGNEKLFF.

This clonotype has at least ten counts. J is TRBJ1-6 and V is TRBV6-1, with 7 bases fitting TRBD1. This CDR3 contains 14 residues. After removal of 6 bases from V and 10 bases from J, the junction contained 9 bases not matched to a gene. Germline loops: CDR1 MNHNS, CDR2 SASEGT. The CDR3 DNA sequence: TGTGCCAGCAGGAGAGACAGGGTCTACTCACCCCTCCACTTT. This codes for CASRRDRVYSPLHF.

This clonotype has a count of ten or more. This chain uses TRBV12-3 or TRBV12-4 with TRBJ1-4; the D gene is possibly TRBD1 (5 bases). This CDR3 region has 15 residues. V gave up 4 bases and J gave up 8 bases, with 17 bases separating them. Here the CDR3 reads CASSSSGGWGEKLFF. In DNA, the CDR3 is TGTGCCAGCAGTTCCTCCGGAGGATGGGGCGAAAAACTGTTTTTT.

This clonotype has at least ten counts. This chain joins TRBV7-8 and TRBJ2-1, with 10 bases lining up with TRBD2. The germline CDR1 and CDR2 sequences are SGHVS and FQNEAQ. Trimming cost V 5 bases and J 7 bases; bases outside gene matches: 11. The CDR3 runs to 16 residues. The CDR3 bases are TGTGCCAGCAGCCCGGCTAGCGGGGGCCCAATAAATGAGCAGTTCTTC. Translation gives CASSPASGGPINEQFF.

Comment on this clonotype: A much larger clone lies a single base off, so this may be a read error. The gene calls are TRBV6-2 or TRBV6-3 and TRBJ2-1, with 8 bases fitting TRBD2. This CDR3 has 13 amino acids. V was pared by 11 bases and J by 2 bases, with 5 bases of the junction left unmatched. From germline, CDR1 is MNHEY and CDR2 SVGEGT. CDR3 region: CAGTGGAYNEQFF. The CDR3, as DNA: TGTGCCGGCACCGGGGGGGCCTACAATGAGCAGTTCTTC.

This clonotype was seen ten or more times. V gene TRBV12-3 or TRBV12-4 combines with J gene TRBJ1-5; D is ambiguous. Trimming removed 1 base at V and 6 bases at J, with 13 bases between. The CDR3 totals 15 residues. CDR3: CASSLGAAFRQPQHF. DNA for the CDR3: TGTGCCAGCAGTTTAGGGGCAGCTTTCCGTCAGCCCCAGCATTTT.

The chain uses TRBV19 and TRBJ1-6; 8 positions agree with TRBD1. CDR3 length equals 15 residues. Germline CDR1 and CDR2: LNHDA and SQIVND (reference sequence). Trimming removed 5 bases from V and 7 bases from J; junction bases left unmatched: 7. This chain's CDR3 is CASSDDRGRNSPLHF. The DNA for the CDR3 is TGTGCCAGTAGTGACGACAGGGGCAGGAATTCACCCCTCCACTTT.

In this sample, this clonotype turned up many times. This chain joins TRBV20-1 and TRBJ1-5; D call uncertain. The V and J ends lost 0 bases and 0 bases respectively, with 6 bases between them. This CDR3 contains 14 residues. CDR1 and CDR2 (germline): DFQATT, SNEGSKA (reference sequence). DNA of the CDR3: TGCAGTGCTAGAGATGCGGCTAGCAATCAGCCCCAGCATTTT. It specifies CSARDAASNQPQHF.

This clonotype was recorded at least ten times. V is TRBV6-1 and J is TRBJ1-5, with no clear D. The CDR3 is 13 residues long. Trimming cost V 0 bases and J 5 bases, with 5 bases left between them. Germline V gene data show CDR1 as MNHNS and CDR2 as SASEGT. The CDR3 bases are TGTGCCAGCAGTGAAGCCTTCCATCAGCCCCAGCATTTT. It specifies CASSEAFHQPQHF.

This clonotype has ten or more counts. The genes are TRBV15 and TRBJ1-4; D not certain. The CDR3 has 15 amino acids. Looked up from germline, CDR1 is LNHNV and CDR2 is YYDKDF (reference sequence). V was trimmed by 1 base and J by 3 bases, leaving 9 bases between them. CDR3: CATSRGRGPNEKLFF. The CDR3 coding sequence is TGTGCCACCAGCAGAGGTCGAGGCCCTAATGAAAAACTGTTTTTT.

CDR3 protein: CASSMDISYEQYF. The DNA of the CDR3 is TGTGCCAGTAGTATGGACATCTCCTACGAGCAGTACTTC. J is TRBJ2-7 and V is TRBV19; weak D call: TRBD1 (5 bases). V lost 3 bases to trimming and J lost 0 bases, with 6 bases between them. The germline CDR1 and CDR2 sequences are LNHDA and SQIVND (reference sequence). This CDR3 region has 13 residues.

Ten or more counts support this clonotype. The chain uses TRBV7-9 and TRBJ2-1, with 8 bases identical to TRBD1. This CDR3 comprises 17 residues. Germline loops: CDR1 SEHNR, CDR2 FQNEAQ (reference sequence). The junction had 13 bases not matched to a gene; V was cut back by 5 bases and J by 4 bases. The CDR3 DNA is TGTGCCAGCAGCCCCCGCGGAGGACAGGGACGGTACAATGAGCAGTTCTTC. Amino acid sequence: CASSPRGGQGRYNEQFF.

This clonotype was counted a few times. This chain links TRBV10-1 with TRBJ1-1; 8 positions agree with TRBD1. The CDR3 is 14 amino acids. Germline lookup yields CDR1 WNHNN and CDR2 SYGVQD (reference sequence). V gave up 3 bases and J gave up 7 bases; unmatched junction bases: 7. DNA for the CDR3: TGCGCCAGCAGTGAAGGACAGGGCCTAGATGAAGCTTTCTTT. As protein: CASSEGQGLDEAFF.

The sample holds many counts of this clonotype. The chain employs TRBV7-9 and TRBJ1-5, with D possibly TRBD1 on 5 matching bases. The CDR3 spans 14 residues. Germline loops: CDR1 SEHNR, CDR2 FQNEAQ (reference sequence). V lost 1 base and J lost 9, with 13 bases in between. The CDR3 region is CASSLDDRLLPQHF. The CDR3 DNA reads TGTGCCAGCAGCTTAGATGACAGACTCCTGCCCCAGCATTTT.

This clonotype was detected many times. The chain links TRBV5-6 to TRBJ1-5; D ambiguous. CDR1 and CDR2 (germline): SGHDT, YYEEEE. V lost 1 base to trimming and J lost 4 bases, with 6 bases between them. The CDR3 spans 13 residues. The CDR3 DNA is TGTGCCAGCAGCTTGTGGTCTAATCAGCCCCAGCATTTT. Translating gives CASSLWSNQPQHF.

This clonotype was seen ten or more times. V is TRBV7-8 and J is TRBJ2-5, with a possible D match to TRBD2 (5 bases). Germline CDR1 is SGHVS and CDR2 is FQNEAQ. Trimming took off 4 bases at V and 5 bases at J, with 14 bases between the two ends. The CDR3 is 14 residues long. CDR3 amino acids: CASSWQAVGETQYF. The CDR3 nucleotides read TGTGCCAGCAGCTGGCAAGCGGTGGGCGAGACCCAGTACTTC.

This clonotype was recorded at least ten times. The chain combines TRBV12-3 or TRBV12-4 with TRBJ2-7; D may match TRBD1 or TRBD2 (5 bases each). There are 14 residues in the CDR3. With 3 bases removed from V and 3 bases from J, the gap between germline ends came to 12 bases. The CDR3 coding sequence is TGTGCCAGCAGTTTGGGGACCTCTAACTACGAGCAGTACTTC. It translates to CASSLGTSNYEQYF.